Listed here is a single T cell receptor (beta chain). This entry comes from a study of radiotherapy plus CTLA-4 blockade in lung cancer. On the study more broadly: Patients showed objective responses in under 20% of cases and disease control in just over 30%.

Only in-frame clones appear in the TCRdb table, and some are missing; sequencing was by immunoSEQ multiplex PCR. The sample carries 62,000 or so clones, 65% to 80% recorded once. The CDR3 totals 16 residues. Germline V gene data show CDR1 as LNHNV and CDR2 as YYDKDF (reference sequence). V dropped 2 bases and J dropped 0 bases, with 14 bases sitting between them. It was focal radiation plus CTLA-4 blockade with ipilimumab that patients with chemo-refractory metastatic non-small-cell lung cancer received. This TCR derives from a human donor with non-small cell lung cancer who had a complete response to radiotherapy plus ipilimumab. This rearrangement joins TRBV15 to TRBJ2-7; TRBD2 is a possible D gene (6 bases). The sample consisted of peripheral blood, taken from a patient treated with radiotherapy plus ipilimumab. CDR3 coding DNA: TGTGCCACCAGCAGAATGGGCGGGGCTAGCTCCTACGAGCAGTACTTC. It specifies CATSRMGGASSYEQYF. Looking up the rest from reference TRBV15 and TRBJ2-7 gives the full variable domain: DAMVIQNPRYQVTQFGKPVTLSCSQTLNHNVMYWYQQKSSQAPKLLFHYYDKDFNNEADTPDNFQSRRPNTSFCFLDIRSPGLGDTAMYLCATSRMGGASSYEQYFGPGTRLTVT.